This TCR beta chain was recovered during a study of vaccination effects on CD4 cells after COVID-19. About the research overall: Samples gathered post-vaccine arrived a median of 72 days past the second dose.

Points on this clone: Its target is unknown.

V was shortened by 1 base and J by 4 bases, with 14 bases between the two germline ends. The germline V gene has CDR1 SGHNT and CDR2 YYREEE (reference sequence). This CDR3 has 16 amino acids. Peptide-pool stimulation followed by sequencing identified expanded antigen-specific CD4+ clonotypes in the ViraFEST assay. Cells that had been cultured for 10 days were the source of isolated CD4+ T cells. It was between March and December 2020 that the person had a SARS-CoV-2 infection confirmed by PCR. Two-dose vaccination with either BNT162b2 or mRNA-1273 was given to the participants. Repertoires were generated with immunoSEQ multiplex PCR, while TCRdb's copy carries only in-frame clones and drops some. The sample consists of 14,000 or so clones, over 60% of them appearing once.

The clonotype originates from a human donor who had a prior SARS-CoV-2 infection. Specimen: CD4+ T cells from PBMCs cultured with SARS-CoV-2 spike peptides, collected after COVID-19 vaccination. The chain couples TRBV5-4 to TRBJ1-4, with D maybe TRBD1 (6 bases). Written as DNA, the CDR3 is TGTGCCAGCAGCTTGAGGTCGGGGGCGATTAATGAAAAACTGTTTTTT. It codes for CASSLRSGAINEKLFF.